This T cell receptor beta chain was captured by sequencing in a study of cytomegalovirus exposure and HLA in healthy donors. General study results and limits: Reportedly, cytomegalovirus status was diagnosed with high sensitivity and specificity. At a 0.05 false discovery rate, a later analysis found 16,951 TCR beta sequences to be associated with HLA alleles.

PCR amplification relied on 60 Vbeta primers (plus 13 Jbeta primers). This table comes from immunoSEQ multiplex PCR, and its TCRdb copy is limited to in-frame clones, with some not included. The repertoire holds 100,000 to 150,000 clones, 70% to 85% seen once, with around 2% in the top ten. Details on this clone: The antigen is undetermined.

Trimming pared 0 bases from V and 4 bases from J, leaving 12 bases between. Germline V gene sequence: CDR1 MNHEY, CDR2 SMNVEV (reference sequence). This CDR3 spans 15 amino acids. V and J are TRBV27 and TRBJ1-2; TRBD1 might be the D (6 bases). The source material was PBMCs. This receptor was taken from a man in his late teens or twenties in good health and CMV-seronegative. CDR3 in DNA: TGTGCCAGCAGTTTATCGAGGGGGGGCGTCTATGGCTACACCTTC. Translation gives CASSLSRGGVYGYTF.